The next 19 T cell receptor beta chains were all read from a single sample in a study of cytomegalovirus exposure and HLA in healthy donors. The PCR contained 60 Vbeta and 13 Jbeta primers. Produced via immunoSEQ multiplex PCR; TCRdb's table is partial and in-frame only. This table holds around 150,000 clones, 84% found once. Material for sequencing was PBMCs. These receptors all stem from a man aged 50 to 60 in good health and CMV-seropositive.

V is TRBV9 and J is TRBJ2-1, with 9 bases that match TRBD2. The CDR3 totals 15 residues. The V segment lost 0 bases and the J segment 9 bases; nucleotides outside the gene matches: 7. CDR1 is SGDLS, CDR2 YYNGEE, per germline. CDR3 nucleotides: TGTGCCAGCAGCGTAGCAGCGGGGGGTAGCGGTGAGCAGTTCTTC. It yields the protein CASSVAAGGSGEQFF.

The chain links TRBV19 to TRBJ1-3, with D possibly being TRBD1 (5 bases). V dropped 6 bases and J dropped 7 bases, with 13 bases sitting between them. The CDR3 consists of 13 residues. Germline V gene sequence: CDR1 LNHDA, CDR2 SQIVND (reference sequence). Written as DNA, the CDR3 is TGTGCCAGTAGCCCCGGGGGGTTGAACACCATATATTTT. Translation: CASSPGGLNTIYF.

CDR3 region: CASNAGTNTGELFF. The CDR3 bases are TGCGCCAGCAACGCGGGGACGAACACCGGGGAGCTGTTTTTT. J is TRBJ2-2 and V is TRBV5-1; perhaps TRBD2 as D (6 bases). This CDR3 is built from 14 residues. Germline loops: CDR1 SGHRS, CDR2 YFSETQ. Trimming shortened V by 6 bases and J by 0 bases, and 9 bases separated the two germline ends. Combining the CDR3 with reference TRBV5-1 and TRBJ2-2 gives the whole variable domain KAGVTQTPRYLIKTRGQQVTLSCSPISGHRSVSWYQQTPGQGLQFLFEYFSETQRNKGNFPGRFSGRQFSNSRSEMNVSTLELGDSALYLCASNAGTNTGELFFGEGSRLTVL.

V is TRBV5-4 and J is TRBJ1-1; 9 nucleotides line up with TRBD1. Trimming cost V 2 bases and J 7 bases; bases outside gene matches: 6. The germline gives CDR1 SGHNT, CDR2 YYREEE (reference sequence). CDR3 length: 14 residues. CDR3 amino acids: CASSFTGGKGEAFF. The CDR3 nucleotides read TGTGCCAGCAGCTTTACAGGGGGCAAGGGTGAAGCTTTCTTT.

CDR3 coding DNA: TGCGCCAGCAGCTTCCGTACCACAGGACAGGGGGCTTATGAGCAGTTCTTC. Its protein product is CASSFRTTGQGAYEQFF. The chain carries TRBV5-1 and TRBJ2-1; 11 bases match TRBD1. The V and J ends lost 2 bases and 8 bases, in that order; junction bases with no gene match: 12. The CDR3 length is 17 residues. Germline CDR1 SGHRS, CDR2 YFSETQ.

The chain uses TRBV27 and TRBJ2-1; 8 positions agree with TRBD1. V shed 5 bases, J shed 4 bases, and the junction held 7 bases outside the gene matches. The CDR3 is 15 residues long. The germline CDR1 and CDR2 sequences are MNHEY and SMNVEV (reference sequence). CDR3 amino acids: CASSARDRIYNEQFF. The CDR3 DNA sequence: TGTGCCAGCAGTGCCCGGGACAGGATTTACAATGAGCAGTTCTTC.

This clone occurred a few times. The gene calls are TRBV7-9 and TRBJ1-1; no clear D. Trimming stripped 2 bases from V and 6 bases from J, with 7 bases between. The CDR3 covers 12 residues. Germline V gene data show CDR1 as SEHNR and CDR2 as FQNEAQ (reference sequence). The CDR3 loop reads CASSLSYSEAFF. CDR3 bases: TGTGCCAGCAGCTTATCTTATTCTGAAGCTTTCTTT. The full variable domain, its missing parts supplied by reference TRBV7-9 and TRBJ1-1, is DTGVSQNPRHKITKRGQNVTFRCDPISEHNRLYWYRQTLGQGPEFLTYFQNEAQLEKSRLLSDRFSAERPKGSFSTLEIQRTEQGDSAMYLCASSLSYSEAFFGQGTRLTVV.

The V and J genes are TRBV4-1 and TRBJ2-3; no clear D. CDR1 and CDR2 from the germline V gene are MGHRA and YSYEKL. The CDR3 spans 14 residues. V was cut by 0 bases and J by 3 bases, with 7 bases left in between. CDR3 loop: CASSQDVGTDTQYF. The CDR3 bases are TGCGCCAGCAGCCAAGATGTCGGTACAGATACGCAGTATTTT.

The chain joins TRBV29-1 to TRBJ2-1; TRBD2 matches at 12 bases. Germline CDR1 is SQVTM and CDR2 is ANQGSEA. The CDR3 has 15 amino acids. J gave up 5 bases and V 4 bases, and 6 bases lay outside the gene matches. DNA of the CDR3: TGCAGCGTTGGTCGACTAGCGGGGGCCGACAATGAGCAGTTCTTC. It yields the protein CSVGRLAGADNEQFF.

The chain couples TRBV10-2 to TRBJ1-5; D may be TRBD1 (5 bases). The V end was cut by 3 bases, the J end by 3 bases, with 9 bases between. CDR1 is WSHSY and CDR2 is SAAADI in the germline V gene. This CDR3 comprises 14 residues. The CDR3 protein is CASSDQGTNQPQHF. CDR3 bases: TGCGCCAGCAGTGATCAGGGAACCAATCAGCCCCAGCATTTT.

This clone showed up just a few times. In the same sample, other DNA sequences code for this CDR3. This chain connects TRBV6-6 to TRBJ2-3, with TRBD2 matching 10 bases. The J segment lost 0 bases and the V segment lost 7 bases, leaving 4 bases of the junction unmatched. The length of the CDR3 is 15 residues. Looked up from germline, CDR1 is MNHNY and CDR2 is SVGAGI (reference sequence). The chain's CDR3 is CASTLTSGSTDTQYF. CDR3 DNA: TGTGCCAGCACCCTGACTAGCGGGAGCACAGATACGCAGTATTTT.

This clone was seen more than once but under ten times. Additional DNA sequences in this sample encode the identical CDR3. The V call is TRBV9, the J call TRBJ2-5; D uncertain. The CDR3 contains 14 residues. The germline V gene encodes CDR1 SGDLS and CDR2 YYNGEE. The V gene lost 3 bases and the J gene lost 0 bases, with 9 bases spanning the gap. The CDR3 loop reads CASSGTGYQETQYF. DNA of the CDR3: TGTGCCAGCAGCGGAACCGGTTACCAAGAGACCCAGTACTTC.

The rearrangement links TRBV27 to TRBJ2-5, with 8 bases fitting TRBD1. V trimming: 4 bases; J trimming: 5 bases; junction bases outside the gene matches: 9. CDR3 length: 15 residues. CDR1 is MNHEY and CDR2 is SMNVEV in the germline V gene (reference sequence). The CDR3 region has the DNA TGTGCCAGCAGTTCGGGATTAACAGGGGGGGAGACCCAGTACTTC. This sequence encodes CASSSGLTGGETQYF.

A note on this clone: Germline and junction disagree at one end, which may indicate a read error. The chain uses TRBV7-9 and TRBJ1-2, with D possibly matching TRBD1 (6 bases). The CDR3 totals 15 residues. Germline V gene lookup returns CDR1 SEHNR and CDR2 FQNEAQ (reference sequence). CDR3 amino acids: CSSSLTGGLRSGYTF. The CDR3 coding sequence is TGTTCCAGCAGCTTAACGGGGGGCCTCCGGTCTGGCTACACCTTC.

This sequence joins TRBV11-2 and TRBJ2-2; D may be TRBD2 (5 bases). Germline CDR1 and CDR2: SGHAT and FQNNGV. This CDR3 comprises 16 residues. The ends were cut back, 3 bases at V and 1 base at J, with 12 bases in the middle. CDR3 nucleotide sequence: TGTGCCAGCAGCTTGCCCGACTACCGGAACACCGGGGAGCTGTTTTTT. It codes for CASSLPDYRNTGELFF.

V usage is TRBV6-5 and J usage is TRBJ1-2, with D possibly matching TRBD1 (6 bases). V was shortened by 5 bases and J by 2 bases, with 9 bases between the two germline ends. The length of the CDR3 is 13 residues. Germline V gives CDR1 MNHEY, CDR2 SVGAGI. Here the CDR3 DNA reads TGTGCCAGCAGTCACAGGGAAAACTATGGCTACACCTTC. Its protein is CASSHRENYGYTF.

This sequence joins TRBV4-1 and TRBJ1-2; possible D gene TRBD1, 6 bases. CDR1 is MGHRA, CDR2 YSYEKL, per germline. Deletions cut 4 bases from V and 4 bases from J, with 10 bases between. The CDR3 covers 13 residues. The CDR3 is CASSRGQTYGYTF. CDR3 nucleotides: TGCGCCAGCAGCCGTGGACAGACCTATGGCTACACCTTC.

Only one count was recorded for this clone. The genes are TRBV29-1 and TRBJ2-1; 11 bases align to TRBD2. With 3 bases clipped from V and 1 base from J, the junction kept 8 bases outside the gene matches. The length of the CDR3 is 17 residues. Germline values: CDR1 SQVTM, CDR2 ANQGSEA. CDR3 in amino acids: CSVEGGLAGGSYNEQFF. The CDR3 nucleotides read TGCAGCGTTGAGGGAGGGCTAGCGGGAGGATCCTACAATGAGCAGTTCTTC.

This clone has a single count. This sequence joins TRBV6-1 and TRBJ2-1, with 9 bases matching TRBD1. Germline V gene lookup returns CDR1 MNHNS and CDR2 SASEGT. With V trimmed by 8 bases and J by 5 bases, 7 bases remained unmatched. The CDR3 loop spans 14 amino acids. The DNA for the CDR3 is TGTGCCAGCGGCGTACAGGGGGCAGACAATGAGCAGTTCTTC. Its protein is CASGVQGADNEQFF.